Presented here are 22 T cell receptor beta chains from one specimen sequenced in a study of blood T cell repertoires in COVID-19. Generated by immunoSEQ multiplex PCR, the TCRdb table keeps only in-frame clones and is missing some. Of more than 250,000 clones in the sample, 80% to 95% are singletons; the top ten hold less than 20%. The source material was PBMCs or T cells enriched from blood (not recorded which). The source of these receptors is a woman aged 25 to 39 who had recovered from COVID-19.

V gene TRBV5-1 combines with J gene TRBJ1-4, with unresolved D. Trimming removed 0 bases at V and 4 bases at J, with 4 bases between. This CDR3 comprises 13 residues. Per the germline V gene, CDR1 is SGHRS and CDR2 is YFSETQ. CDR3 in DNA: TGCGCCAGCAGCTTGGACGGTAATGAAAAACTGTTTTTT. This encodes CASSLDGNEKLFF. The full variable domain, rest sourced from reference TRBV5-1 and TRBJ1-4, is KAGVTQTPRYLIKTRGQQVTLSCSPISGHRSVSWYQQTPGQGLQFLFEYFSETQRNKGNFPGRFSGRQFSNSRSEMNVSTLELGDSALYLCASSLDGNEKLFFGSGTQLSVL.

The chain joins TRBV7-2 to TRBJ2-3; the D is unclear. The CDR3 spans 15 residues. Trimming pared 6 bases from V and 4 bases from J, leaving 17 bases between. The germline V gene has CDR1 SGHTA and CDR2 FQGNSA. The CDR3 sequence is CASRPRSVGADTQYF. DNA of the CDR3: TGTGCCAGCAGACCTCGGAGTGTAGGTGCAGATACGCAGTATTTT.

This chain uses TRBV4-1 with TRBJ1-1; D is uncertain. V was trimmed by 8 bases and J by 5 bases, leaving 15 bases between them. The CDR3 covers 13 residues. Germline CDR1 MGHRA, CDR2 YSYEKL. The CDR3 DNA sequence: TGCGCCAGCTCGTGGCGGGGAGGGACTGAAGCTTTCTTT. Its translation is CASSWRGGTEAFF.

The V gene is TRBV2, the J gene TRBJ2-7, with 7 bases matching TRBD2. With V trimmed by 9 bases and J by 3 bases, 17 bases remained unmatched. The CDR3 is 16 amino acids. Germline assignment: CDR1 SNHLY and CDR2 FYNNEI. CDR3 nucleotides: TGTGCCAGTTCTCCCTCAGCGGGGATTATGGTCTACGAGCAGTACTTC. Its translation is CASSPSAGIMVYEQYF.

The rearrangement links TRBV7-9 to TRBJ2-5; 7 bases line up with TRBD1. V lost 1 base, J lost 7 bases, and 6 bases stayed unmatched. The CDR3 contains 14 residues. CDR1 is SEHNR and CDR2 is FQNEAQ in the germline V gene (reference sequence). The DNA for the CDR3 is TGTGCCAGCAGCTTAGGGACAGGCGATTTGACCCAGTACTTC. This gives the protein CASSLGTGDLTQYF. Supplemented by reference TRBV7-9 and TRBJ2-5, the full variable domain reads DTGVSQNPRHKITKRGQNVTFRCDPISEHNRLYWYRQTLGQGPEFLTYFQNEAQLEKSRLLSDRFSAERPKGSFSTLEIQRTEQGDSAMYLCASSLGTGDLTQYFGPGTRLLVL.

The rearrangement uses TRBV7-9 and TRBJ2-5, with D possibly TRBD2 on 5 matching bases. Trimming left V 4 bases short and J 7 bases short, with 10 bases between. The germline V gene has CDR1 SEHNR and CDR2 FQNEAQ (reference sequence). This CDR3 region has 12 residues. The CDR3 DNA reads as TGTGCCAGCAGCTCAGTAAGCGGGACCCAGTACTTC. Translation gives CASSSVSGTQYF.

Turning to this clone: Within the sample, other DNA sequences also encode this same CDR3. Here the CDR3 DNA reads TGTGCCAGTGGGACAGGACTCTCTGGAAACACCATATATTTT. It codes for CASGTGLSGNTIYF. V gene TRBV19 combines with J gene TRBJ1-3, with TRBD1 matching over 8 bases. From germline, CDR1 is LNHDA and CDR2 SQIVND (reference sequence). Unmatched junction bases numbered 3, after V lost 8 bases and J lost 0 bases. The CDR3 is 14 amino acids.

V usage is TRBV4-2 and J usage is TRBJ2-7; 9 bases are shared with TRBD1. CDR1 is LGHNA and CDR2 is YNFKEQ in the germline V gene. Unmatched junction bases numbered 3, after V lost 0 bases and J lost 3 bases. This CDR3 region has 15 residues. The CDR3 region has the DNA TGTGCCAGCAGCCAAGATCGGGACAGGGTCTACGAGCAGTACTTC. Its protein product is CASSQDRDRVYEQYF.

The chain employs TRBV6-2 or TRBV6-3 and TRBJ2-2; D remains ambiguous. The CDR3 runs to 15 residues. Per germline, CDR1 MNHEY and CDR2 SVGEGT. Trimming took 2 bases from V and 0 from J, leaving 7 bases between them. This CDR3 is CASSYGATNTGELFF. The CDR3 DNA is TGTGCCAGCAGTTACGGAGCGACGAACACCGGGGAGCTGTTTTTT.

This CDR3 is CASSLGRGIADTQYF. The CDR3 nucleotides are TGTGCCAGCAGCTTAGGGCGGGGCATAGCAGATACGCAGTATTTT. The chain recombines TRBV7-2 with TRBJ2-3; a possible D gene is TRBD2 (6 bases). Per germline, CDR1 SGHTA and CDR2 FQGNSA. The CDR3 is 15 amino acids. The V end lost 1 base, the J end lost 4 bases, and 12 bases lay between the germline ends. The entire variable domain, with the rest obtained from reference TRBV7-2 and TRBJ2-3, is as follows: GAGVSQSPSNKVTEKGKDVELRCDPISGHTALYWYRQSLGQGLEFLIYFQGNSAPDKSGLPSDRFSAERTGGSVSTLTIQRTQQEDSAVYLCASSLGRGIADTQYFGPGTRLTVL.

The V call is TRBV18, the J call TRBJ2-6, with a weak D call TRBD1 (6 bases). Germline CDR1 KGHSH, CDR2 LQKENI. The CDR3 is 18 residues long. V was pared by 1 base and J by 1 base, with 14 bases between. CDR3 sequence reads: CASSPRTEPLSGANVLTF. CDR3 nucleotide sequence: TGTGCCAGCTCACCACGGACAGAGCCATTGTCTGGGGCCAACGTCCTGACTTTC.

This clone was observed a handful of times. The chain links TRBV24-1 to TRBJ2-5; 7 bases align to TRBD2. This CDR3 is built from 15 residues. V was clipped by 2 bases and J by 1 base; unmatched bases: 3. The V gene's germline CDR1 is KGHDR and CDR2 SFDVKD. The CDR3 DNA sequence: TGTGCCACCAGTGATTCCGGGGGGACCCAAGAGACCCAGTACTTC. Encoded protein: CATSDSGGTQETQYF.

This chain joins TRBV4-3 and TRBJ1-2; 8 bases are shared with TRBD1. V dropped 4 bases and J dropped 3; count of bases not matched to a gene: 4. The CDR3 sequence is 14 residues long. Germline loops: CDR1 LGHNA, CDR2 YSLEER. The CDR3 reads CASSPTTGDYGYTF. The CDR3 DNA reads TGCGCCAGCAGCCCCACGACAGGGGACTATGGCTACACCTTC.

This sequence joins TRBV2 and TRBJ2-2; TRBD1 is a possible D gene (5 bases). Deletions cut 3 bases from V and 7 bases from J, with 12 bases between. Germline assignment: CDR1 SNHLY and CDR2 FYNNEI. The CDR3 covers 14 residues. In DNA form, the CDR3 reads TGTGCCAGCAGTGAGCAGGGTTTGGGCGGGGAGCTGTTTTTT. Translated: CASSEQGLGGELFF. The whole variable domain, remainder taken from reference TRBV2 and TRBJ2-2, is EPEVTQTPSHQVTQMGQEVILRCVPISNHLYFYWYRQILGQKVEFLVSFYNNEISEKSEIFDDQFSVERPDGSNFTLKIRSTKLEDSAMYFCASSEQGLGGELFFGEGSRLTVL.

The chain carries TRBV6-1 and TRBJ1-2, with D possibly matching TRBD1 (6 bases). Trimming shortened V by 1 base and J by 5 bases, and 14 bases separated the two germline ends. Germline V lookup: CDR1 MNHNS, CDR2 SASEGT. The CDR3 is made up of 15 amino acids. DNA for the CDR3: TGTGCCAGCAGTGAAGTTCAAGGGGGAACATATGGCTACACCTTC. Amino acid sequence: CASSEVQGGTYGYTF.

This chain connects TRBV4-2 to TRBJ1-2; tentatively, D is TRBD1 (6 bases). The CDR3 extends over 13 amino acids. Per the germline V gene, CDR1 is LGHNA and CDR2 is YNFKEQ. V lost 3 bases and J 2 bases, leaving 7 bases between the germline ends. The chain's CDR3 is CASSQGANYGYTF. The CDR3 nucleotides are TGTGCCAGCAGCCAGGGGGCGAACTATGGCTACACCTTC.

The chain links TRBV7-8 to TRBJ1-1; 7 bases are shared with TRBD1. The CDR3 is 18 residues long. V was clipped by 6 bases and J by 5 bases; unmatched bases: 21. Germline CDR1 SGHVS, CDR2 FQNEAQ. The CDR3, as DNA: TGTGCCAGCAGTCAAGGGCCTGAGGGGGCTAGGAAGAGGACTGAAGCTTTCTTT. It yields the protein CASSQGPEGARKRTEAFF.

The chain recombines TRBV5-4 with TRBJ2-1, with D tentatively TRBD1 (6 bases). Germline CDR1 and CDR2: SGHNT and YYREEE (reference sequence). The CDR3 is 14 residues long. Trimming shortened V by 4 bases and J by 4 bases, and 12 bases separated the two germline ends. CDR3 residues: CASSARTDYNEQFF. CDR3 nucleotide sequence: TGTGCCAGCAGCGCGCGGACAGATTACAATGAGCAGTTCTTC.

The chain uses TRBV7-2 and TRBJ2-3; 10 nucleotides agree with TRBD1. This CDR3 is 16 amino acids long. J lost 3 bases, V lost 6 bases, and 9 bases had no gene match. The V gene's germline CDR1 is SGHTA and CDR2 FQGNSA. This chain's CDR3 is CASRRRDRGRTDTQYF. The CDR3 DNA reads TGTGCCAGCAGACGGAGGGACAGGGGAAGGACAGATACGCAGTATTTT.

The chain is built from TRBV15 and TRBJ1-6; tentative D call: TRBD1 (5 bases). From germline, CDR1 is LNHNV and CDR2 YYDKDF (reference sequence). The CDR3 loop spans 15 amino acids. Trimming cost V 0 bases and J 10 bases, with 13 bases left between them. The CDR3 DNA reads as TGTGCCACCAGCAGAGACGTAGGGGAATTATCACCCCTCCACTTT. It is translated as CATSRDVGELSPLHF.

The chain employs TRBV27 and TRBJ1-1; no clear D. CDR1 MNHEY and CDR2 SMNVEV come from the germline V gene (reference sequence). The CDR3 runs 13 residues. V was cut by 3 bases and J by 5 bases, with 10 bases left in between. DNA of the CDR3: TGTGCCAGCAGTTTCACACCGGGGACTGAAGCTTTCTTT. Translation: CASSFTPGTEAFF.

This clone appeared once. The chain is built from TRBV3-1 (or the pseudogene TRBV3-2) and TRBJ2-4; TRBD2 matches 7 bases. CDR3 length equals 16 residues. Germline trimming cut 4 bases from V and 0 bases from J; bases unmatched to any gene: 6. The germline V gene encodes CDR1 LGHDT and CDR2 YNNKEL (reference sequence). CDR3 amino acids: CASSRGDYGAKNIQYF. The CDR3 DNA reads as TGTGCCAGCAGCCGTGGGGACTACGGAGCCAAAAACATTCAGTACTTC.